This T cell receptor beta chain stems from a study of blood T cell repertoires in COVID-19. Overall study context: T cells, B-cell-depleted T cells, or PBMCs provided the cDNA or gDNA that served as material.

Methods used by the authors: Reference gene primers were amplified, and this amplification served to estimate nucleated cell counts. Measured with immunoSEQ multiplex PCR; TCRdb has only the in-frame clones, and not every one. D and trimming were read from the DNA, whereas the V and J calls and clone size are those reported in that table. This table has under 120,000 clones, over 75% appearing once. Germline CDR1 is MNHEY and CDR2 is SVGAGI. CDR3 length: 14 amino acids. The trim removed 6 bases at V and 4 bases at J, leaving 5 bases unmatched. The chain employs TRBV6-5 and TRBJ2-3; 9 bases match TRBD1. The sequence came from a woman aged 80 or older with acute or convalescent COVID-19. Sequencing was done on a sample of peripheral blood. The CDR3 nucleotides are TGTGCCAGCAGCCGGACAGGGGAGGCAGATACGCAGTATTTT. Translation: CASSRTGEADTQYF.